A single T cell receptor (beta chain) is shown here with its context. This clone is a singleton in its sample. Its antigen is unknown. Within one base of it there is no much larger clone, and no base qualities were kept. The sample belongs to a study of blood T cell repertoires in COVID-19 (dated by TCRdb to 2018 to 2021). About the study as a whole: Samples covering the acute and convalescent phases of COVID-19 were provided by collaborators in the United States, Italy and Spain. HLA class I and class II types, where available, came from metadata supplied by the sample provider rather than from assay-based typing. Sample metadata almost always included a de-identified subject ID, COVID-19 status, age in years and sex. The repertoires were released in a freely available public database meant as a resource for research on the immune response to SARS-CoV-2. Samples were obtained from the ongoing ImmuneRACE study (first 160 participants) and from 1,254 subjects provided by 6 global collaborators. Subjects who had been exposed to COVID-19, were actively infected with it, or had recovered from it provided the deeply sampled blood TCRbeta repertoires that made up the dataset. The prospective study material was composed of cDNA or gDNA derived from T cells, B-cell-depleted T cells, or PBMCs.

Compared with germline, V lacks 6 bases and J lacks 6 bases; bases without a gene match: 6. The germline V gene (reference sequence) provides CDR1 LNHDA and CDR2 SQIVND. Counted from cysteine to phenylalanine, this CDR3 has 13 amino acids. Of all the DNA, just the CDR3 is kept, 39 bases in frame from base 1. What the authors observed across the whole study: Clinical and demographic metadata were provided uncurated, with the amount varying by source and participant.

Each collaborating institution followed its own protocols to collect whole blood in K2EDTA tubes. For TCRbeta analysis, collaborators shipped samples in one of three forms: frozen whole blood, isolated PBMCs, or DNA extracted from either of those sample types. The immunoSEQ Assay, a bias-controlled multiplex PCR, was used to amplify TCRbeta CDR3 regions from genomic DNA. From the authors' description of their analysis: Within the assay, amplification of reference gene primers was used to estimate how many nucleated cells each sample contained. Sequence reads were collapsed and filtered to measure the absolute abundance of every unique TCRbeta CDR3 rearrangement. For each sample, productive Simpson clonality was calculated as the square root of Simpson's diversity index across productive rearrangements. TCRdb stores this immuneACCESS table with in-frame sequences only. Part of the clones is absent; in the studies checked, under half of the shortfall reflects unresolved V genes, and no reason is known for the rest. V and J calls and clone size follow that table, whereas D and trimming were derived from the DNA. The sample table lists about 60,000 clones, approximately 90% of them with a count of one. Jointly, the top ten make up about 9.4% of the sample.

This receptor was identified in a human donor with acute or convalescent COVID-19. The donor label of this sample is uncertain. Source material: peripheral blood. In this chain, TRBV19 is recombined with TRBJ2-3, with 7 junctional bases fitting TRBD1. The CDR3 protein sequence reads: CASSFDRADTQYF. The DNA reads as follows: TGTGCCAGTAGCTTCGACAGGGCCGATACGCAGTATTTT. Reference TRBV19 and TRBJ2-3 genes cover what lies past the CDR3, so the full variable domain is DGGITQSPKYLFRKEGQNVTLSCEQNLNHDAMYWYRQDPGQGLRLIYYSQIVNDFQKGDIAEGYSVSREKKESFPLTVTSAQKNPTAFYLCASSFDRADTQYFGPGTRLTVL.